The next 31 T cell receptor beta chains were all read from a single sample in a study of graft-versus-host responses after intestinal transplantation. Sequencing was performed with immunoSEQ multiplex PCR; in TCRdb, only in-frame clones are kept and a portion is missing. The data contain approximately 86,000 clones, under 95% of them singletons. These receptors have no known antigen. The input for sequencing was unstimulated CD8+ T cells sorted from spleen or lymph node cells, taken before transplant. All receptors come from a human donor who was the organ donor for an intestinal transplant.

This chain uses TRBV4-1 with TRBJ1-4; the D gene is possibly TRBD1 (5 bases). Germline CDR1 is MGHRA and CDR2 is YSYEKL. Deletions cut 3 bases from V and 8 bases from J, with 22 bases between. The CDR3 runs to 17 residues. CDR3 sequence: CASSHPRGYTSSEKLFF. The DNA for the CDR3 is TGCGCCAGCAGCCATCCCCGGGGGTACACCTCCTCCGAAAAACTGTTTTTT.

J is TRBJ2-2 and V is TRBV4-1; TRBD2 matches 12 bases. The V gene's germline CDR1 is MGHRA and CDR2 YSYEKL. The CDR3 length is 16 residues. Trimming removed 6 bases from V and 1 base from J; junction bases left unmatched: 3. The CDR3 DNA reads TGCGCCAGCAGGGAACTAGCGGGGGGGAACACCGGGGAGCTGTTTTTT. As protein: CASRELAGGNTGELFF.

The V gene is TRBV28, the J gene TRBJ2-1; perhaps TRBD2 as D (5 bases). V lost 6 bases, J lost 7 bases, and 13 bases lay in between. CDR3 length: 13 residues. CDR1 MDHEN and CDR2 SYDVKM come from the germline V gene. The CDR3 reads CASRQVAMNEQFF. The CDR3 DNA reads TGTGCCAGCAGGCAGGTAGCGATGAATGAGCAGTTCTTC.

The rearrangement uses TRBV13 and TRBJ1-2; D uncertain. This CDR3 contains 15 residues. V gave up 1 base and J gave up 1 base, with 10 bases separating them. CDR1 is PRHDT, CDR2 FYEKMQ, per germline (reference sequence). The DNA for the CDR3 is TGTGCCAGCAGCTTAGAACAGAACCTTAACTATGGCTACACCTTC. Translation gives CASSLEQNLNYGYTF.

V gene TRBV4-3 combines with J gene TRBJ2-1; 8 bases match TRBD2. Looked up from germline, CDR1 is LGHNA and CDR2 is YSLEER. The CDR3 is made up of 15 amino acids. The junction had 8 bases not matched to a gene; V was cut back by 3 bases and J by 7 bases. The CDR3 loop is CASSQQRGPLNEQFF. CDR3 coding DNA: TGCGCCAGCAGCCAGCAGCGGGGGCCCCTAAATGAGCAGTTCTTC.

This chain links TRBV19 with TRBJ2-7, with TRBD1 identical over 9 bases. CDR3 length equals 14 residues. CDR1 is LNHDA, CDR2 SQIVND, per germline (reference sequence). Trimming removed 6 bases from V and 6 bases from J; junction bases left unmatched: 9. The CDR3 spells CASSQTGGEGEQYF. The CDR3 region has the DNA TGTGCCAGTAGCCAGACAGGGGGAGAGGGCGAGCAGTACTTC.

This chain joins TRBV5-6 and TRBJ2-7; D is possibly TRBD2 (5 bases). The CDR3 runs to 13 residues. Trimming shortened V by 0 bases and J by 4 bases, and 8 bases separated the two germline ends. The V gene's germline CDR1 is SGHDT and CDR2 YYEEEE. The CDR3 nucleotides are TGTGCCAGCAGCTTGGGGACTGATTACGAGCAGTACTTC. Protein sequence: CASSLGTDYEQYF.

The V gene is TRBV27, the J gene TRBJ2-7; 9 positions match TRBD1. Germline-derived CDR1 and CDR2 are MNHEY and SMNVEV (reference sequence). The CDR3 has 15 amino acids. Germline trimming cut 3 bases from V and 1 base from J; bases unmatched to any gene: 4. The CDR3 reads CASSFGQGSSYEQYF. The CDR3 nucleotides are TGTGCCAGCAGTTTCGGACAGGGGTCGTCCTACGAGCAGTACTTC.

The chain carries TRBV29-1 and TRBJ2-3, with D perhaps matching TRBD1 (5 bases). Trimming took off 3 bases at V and 4 bases at J, with 17 bases between the two ends. CDR1 is SQVTM, CDR2 ANQGSEA, per germline. The CDR3 runs to 15 residues. The CDR3 protein is CSVDSPTAWADTQYF. CDR3 sequence (DNA): TGCAGCGTTGATTCTCCGACAGCGTGGGCAGATACGCAGTATTTT.

The chain uses TRBV9 and TRBJ2-2; D possibly corresponds to TRBD1 (5 bases). The CDR3 has 16 amino acids. Trimming left V 3 bases short and J 1 base short, with 13 bases between. Germline V gene sequence: CDR1 SGDLS, CDR2 YYNGEE. CDR3 sequence (DNA): TGTGCCAGCAGCGCGGCAGGGTTACGGAACACCGGGGAGCTGTTTTTT. Translating gives CASSAAGLRNTGELFF.

The genes are TRBV28 and TRBJ1-3, with D possibly being TRBD1 (6 bases). The CDR3 spans 14 residues. Germline V CDR1 and CDR2: MDHEN, SYDVKM. The ends were cut back, 3 bases at V and 0 bases at J, with 6 bases in the middle. In nucleotides, the CDR3 is TGTGCCAGCAGTTTGGGACACTCTGGAAACACCATATATTTT. Its protein is CASSLGHSGNTIYF.

The chain couples TRBV4-1 to TRBJ2-3, with D uncertain. The V and J ends lost 5 bases and 5 bases respectively, with 14 bases between them. This CDR3 has 14 residues. Germline CDR1 MGHRA, CDR2 YSYEKL. CDR3 residues: CASSLRGALDTQYF. In DNA form, the CDR3 reads TGCGCCAGCAGCTTACGCGGAGCGTTAGATACGCAGTATTTT.

This clone was seen just once. The chain has TRBV7-6 and TRBJ2-5; perhaps TRBD2 as D (5 bases). The J call is uncertain, as TRBJ2-7 better fits the DNA end. This CDR3 is 14 amino acids long. The germline V gene encodes CDR1 SGHVS and CDR2 FNYEAQ. The CDR3 DNA is TGTGCCAGCAGCCCACTTACTAGTACCCACGAGCAGTACTTC. Translation gives CASSPLTSTHEQYF.

The chain couples TRBV27 to TRBJ2-1, with a possible D match to TRBD1 (6 bases). The V and J ends lost 6 bases and 7 bases respectively, with 13 bases between them. This CDR3 region has 13 residues. Germline V gives CDR1 MNHEY, CDR2 SMNVEV (reference sequence). The CDR3 coding sequence is TGTGCCAGCAGCCTGACACAGGGAAATGAGCAGTTCTTC. As protein: CASSLTQGNEQFF.

The gene calls are TRBV15 and TRBJ1-2, with a possible D match to TRBD1 (6 bases). The CDR3 has 14 amino acids. Germline V gene sequence: CDR1 LNHNV, CDR2 YYDKDF (reference sequence). V lost 6 bases and J lost 0, with 11 bases in between. The CDR3 reads CATSSGGANYGYTF. The CDR3 bases are TGTGCCACCAGTTCGGGGGGCGCTAACTATGGCTACACCTTC. Supplemented by reference TRBV15 and TRBJ1-2, the full variable domain reads DAMVIQNPRYQVTQFGKPVTLSCSQTLNHNVMYWYQQKSSQAPKLLFHYYDKDFNNEADTPDNFQSRRPNTSFCFLDIRSPGLGDTAMYLCATSSGGANYGYTFGSGTRLTVV.

This clone appeared a single time. The chain couples TRBV19 to TRBJ2-7, with 10 bases matching TRBD1. Trimming took 1 base from V and 0 from J; bases not matched to a gene: 0. The CDR3 covers 15 residues. CDR1 LNHDA and CDR2 SQIVND come from the germline V gene (reference sequence). The CDR3 loop is CASSIGTGGSYEQYF. Here the CDR3 DNA reads TGTGCCAGTAGTATAGGGACAGGGGGCTCCTACGAGCAGTACTTC.

This rearrangement joins TRBV29-1 to TRBJ2-7, with a tentative D call TRBD2 (5 bases). Deletions cut 4 bases from V and 4 bases from J, with 14 bases between. CDR1 SQVTM and CDR2 ANQGSEA come from the germline V gene. The CDR3 is 13 residues long. The CDR3 region is CSVVGVRGYEQYF. CDR3 DNA: TGCAGCGTTGTGGGCGTTCGGGGTTACGAGCAGTACTTC.

The chain joins TRBV7-9 to TRBJ2-5, with D possibly TRBD2 on 6 matching bases. Germline V gene data show CDR1 as SEHNR and CDR2 as FQNEAQ (reference sequence). The CDR3 loop spans 13 amino acids. Between the trimmed V and J ends, which lost 6 bases and 0 bases, there was a span of 8 bases. The CDR3 sequence is CASRSGDQETQYF. DNA of the CDR3: TGTGCCAGCAGGTCGGGGGACCAAGAGACCCAGTACTTC. Variable domain in full (rest from reference TRBV7-9 and TRBJ2-5): DTGVSQNPRHKITKRGQNVTFRCDPISEHNRLYWYRQTLGQGPEFLTYFQNEAQLEKSRLLSDRFSAERPKGSFSTLEIQRTEQGDSAMYLCASRSGDQETQYFGPGTRLLVL.

The rearrangement uses TRBV4-1 and TRBJ1-1, with 7 bases fitting TRBD1. Germline V gene sequence: CDR1 MGHRA, CDR2 YSYEKL. This CDR3 has 16 amino acids. Trimming cost V 3 bases and J 0 bases; bases outside gene matches: 7. The CDR3 protein is CASSHLTGQMNTEAFF. The DNA of the CDR3 is TGCGCCAGCAGCCACCTCACGGGACAGATGAACACTGAAGCTTTCTTT.

The chain carries TRBV19 and TRBJ1-1; 11 bases are shared with TRBD1. In germline, CDR1 is LNHDA, CDR2 SQIVND (reference sequence). This CDR3 contains 12 residues. J gave up 4 bases and V 10 bases, and 2 bases lay outside the gene matches. For the CDR3, the DNA is TGTGCCACGGGACAGGGGGTCACTGAAGCTTTCTTT. Translating it yields CATGQGVTEAFF.

The chain is built from TRBV29-1 and TRBJ1-1; TRBD1 might be the D (5 bases). This CDR3 comprises 13 residues. Germline values: CDR1 SQVTM, CDR2 ANQGSEA. V was trimmed by 5 bases and J by 0 bases, leaving 10 bases between them. The CDR3 protein is CSVKGAVNTEAFF. In DNA, the CDR3 is TGCAGCGTTAAAGGGGCCGTGAACACTGAAGCTTTCTTT.

About this clone: Other DNA sequences in the sample encode the same CDR3. This chain links TRBV7-3 with TRBJ1-2; 7 bases map to TRBD1. V shed 0 bases and J 5 bases; nucleotides not matched to a gene: 9. The CDR3 runs 16 residues. From germline, CDR1 is SGHTA and CDR2 FQGTGA. The CDR3 sequence: CASSLTPKGTEYGYTF. CDR3 DNA sequence: TGTGCCAGCAGCTTAACCCCTAAAGGGACAGAATATGGCTACACCTTC. Using reference TRBV7-3 and TRBJ1-2 for the parts outside the CDR3, the full variable domain is GAGVSQTPSNKVTEKGKYVELRCDPISGHTALYWYRQSLGQGPEFLIYFQGTGAADDSGLPNDRFFAVRPEGSVSTLKIQRTERGDSAVYLCASSLTPKGTEYGYTFGSGTRLTVV.

This clone was detected once. The chain is built from TRBV5-5 and TRBJ2-7, with TRBD1 matching 11 bases. V lost 4 bases to trimming and J lost 5 bases; unmatched junction nucleotides: 8. The CDR3 length is 15 residues. CDR1 and CDR2 from the germline V gene are SGHKS and YYEKEE (reference sequence). Here the CDR3 DNA reads TGTGCCAGCAGCCTCCGGGACAGGGGGATCGACGAGCAGTACTTC. Amino acids: CASSLRDRGIDEQYF.

The chain carries TRBV4-3 and TRBJ1-1; the D is unclear. Germline CDR1 and CDR2: LGHNA and YSLEER. V was trimmed by 0 bases and J by 10 bases, leaving 12 bases between them. The CDR3 contains 13 residues. The CDR3 nucleotides read TGCGCCAGCAGCCAAGATTGCGAACTAGGAGCTTTCTTT. Protein: CASSQDCELGAFF.

The chain recombines TRBV16 with TRBJ1-5, with D possibly matching TRBD1 (5 bases). In germline, CDR1 is KGHSY, CDR2 FQNENV. The germline V and J ends were trimmed by 4 bases and 0 bases, with 16 bases remaining between them. The CDR3 runs 17 residues. In DNA form, the CDR3 reads TGTGCCAGCAGCCCAGGGCCTGGCGGGGTTAGCAATCAGCCCCAGCATTTT. Encoded protein: CASSPGPGGVSNQPQHF.

V usage is TRBV27 and J usage is TRBJ1-5, with 7 bases aligning to TRBD1. Germline values: CDR1 MNHEY, CDR2 SMNVEV (reference sequence). The CDR3 consists of 14 residues. The V and J ends lost 4 bases and 2 bases, in that order; junction bases with no gene match: 2. CDR3 in DNA: TGTGCCAGCAGTTCAACAGGGGGCAATCAGCCCCAGCATTTT. This encodes CASSSTGGNQPQHF.

The rearrangement joins TRBV7-9 to TRBJ1-2; TRBD1 agrees at 11 bases. Germline V lookup: CDR1 SEHNR, CDR2 FQNEAQ (reference sequence). The CDR3 totals 16 residues. With V trimmed by 6 bases and J by 3 bases, 9 bases remained unmatched. The CDR3 loop is CASSPDRGHLDYGYTF. Written as DNA, the CDR3 is TGTGCCAGCAGTCCGGACAGGGGGCATTTGGACTATGGCTACACCTTC.

This chain joins TRBV5-6 and TRBJ2-5, with 9 bases identical to TRBD1. The end of the DNA fits TRBJ2-7 better, so the J call may be wrong. The CDR3 length is 17 residues. CDR1 SGHDT and CDR2 YYEEEE come from the germline V gene. The CDR3: CASSLASRTGESYEQYF. In nucleotides, the CDR3 is TGTGCCAGCAGCTTGGCAAGTCGGACAGGGGAGTCCTACGAGCAGTACTTC.

The rearrangement uses TRBV2 and TRBJ1-5; 9 positions agree with TRBD1. Looked up from germline, CDR1 is SNHLY and CDR2 is FYNNEI. The V segment lost 3 bases and the J segment 4 bases; nucleotides outside the gene matches: 4. The CDR3 loop spans 15 amino acids. For the CDR3, the DNA is TGTGCCAGCAGTGACTGGGGACAGGGAAATCAGCCCCAGCATTTT. Translating it yields CASSDWGQGNQPQHF.

The rearrangement uses TRBV27 and TRBJ2-2; 14 bases line up with TRBD2. The CDR3 extends over 18 amino acids. J lost 9 bases, V lost 5 bases, and 14 bases had no gene match. The germline V gene encodes CDR1 MNHEY and CDR2 SMNVEV (reference sequence). The CDR3 bases are TGTGCCAGCAGTACACACCGACTAGCGGGGGGGCCTCACCGGGAGCTGTTTTTT. Amino acids: CASSTHRLAGGPHRELFF.

By frequency in the sample, this clone is medium-sized (0.01 to 0.1%). The chain joins TRBV6-6 to TRBJ2-2; D ambiguous. The V gene's germline CDR1 is MNHNY and CDR2 SVGAGI (reference sequence). This CDR3 contains 13 residues. Trimming pared 2 bases from V and 2 bases from J, leaving 3 bases between. CDR3 DNA: TGTGCCAGCAGTTACCTCAACACCGGGGAGCTGTTTTTT. This gives the protein CASSYLNTGELFF.